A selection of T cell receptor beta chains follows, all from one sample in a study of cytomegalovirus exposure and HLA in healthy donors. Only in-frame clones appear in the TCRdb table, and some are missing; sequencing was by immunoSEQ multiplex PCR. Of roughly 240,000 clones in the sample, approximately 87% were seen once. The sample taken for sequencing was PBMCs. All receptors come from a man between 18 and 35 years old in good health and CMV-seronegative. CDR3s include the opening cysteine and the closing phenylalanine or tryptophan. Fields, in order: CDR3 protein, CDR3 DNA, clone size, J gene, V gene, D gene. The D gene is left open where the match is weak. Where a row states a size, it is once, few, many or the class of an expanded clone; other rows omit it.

CDR3 protein: CASSYLTGARYEQYF; CDR3 DNA: TGTGCCAGCAGTTACCTGACAGGGGCTAGGTACGAGCAGTACTTC; clone size: once; J gene: TRBJ2-7; V gene: TRBV7-2; D gene: TRBD1
CDR3 protein: CASSPFGAGSITDTQYF; CDR3 DNA: TGTGCCAGCAGCCCCTTTGGGGCAGGGTCAATCACAGATACGCAGTATTTT; clone size: .; J gene: TRBJ2-3; V gene: TRBV7-6; D gene: .
CDR3 protein: CASSVGVRETNEKLFF; CDR3 DNA: TGTGCCAGCAGCGTAGGGGTCCGGGAAACTAATGAAAAACTGTTTTTT; clone size: .; J gene: TRBJ1-4; V gene: TRBV9; D gene: .
CDR3 protein: CAISEDSSNIQYF; CDR3 DNA: TGTGCCATCAGTGAGGACAGTTCAAACATTCAGTACTTC; clone size: .; J gene: TRBJ2-4; V gene: TRBV10-3; D gene: .
CDR3 protein: CASSSQGEAQYF; CDR3 DNA: TGCGCCAGCAGCTCACAGGGGGAGGCCCAGTACTTC; clone size: .; J gene: TRBJ2-5; V gene: TRBV5-1; D gene: TRBD1
CDR3 protein: CSVPTDTQYF; CDR3 DNA: TGCAGTGTCCCGACAGATACGCAGTATTTT; clone size: .; J gene: TRBJ2-3; V gene: TRBV20-1; D gene: .
CDR3 protein: CASDGRNTEAFF; CDR3 DNA: TGTGCCAGTGATGGCAGGAACACTGAAGCTTTCTTT; clone size: few; J gene: TRBJ1-1; V gene: TRBV19; D gene: .
CDR3 protein: CASSLAFRQGGGNTEAFF; CDR3 DNA: TGTGCCAGCAGCTTAGCCTTCCGACAGGGTGGGGGGAACACTGAAGCTTTCTTT; clone size: .; J gene: TRBJ1-1; V gene: TRBV7-6; D gene: TRBD1
CDR3 protein: CASITRNTEAFF; CDR3 DNA: TGTGCCAGTATCACGAGGAACACTGAAGCTTTCTTT; clone size: .; J gene: TRBJ1-1; V gene: TRBV19; D gene: .
CDR3 protein: CASSSVETQYF; CDR3 DNA: TGTGCCAGCAGCTCGGTTGAGACCCAGTACTTC; clone size: .; J gene: TRBJ2-5; V gene: TRBV7-2; D gene: .
CDR3 protein: CASSQDPGGHTEAFF; CDR3 DNA: TGCGCCAGCAGCCAAGACCCAGGGGGCCACACTGAAGCTTTCTTT; clone size: .; J gene: TRBJ1-1; V gene: TRBV4-3; D gene: TRBD1
CDR3 protein: CASSVPANRGSEQFF; CDR3 DNA: TGTGCCAGCAGCGTACCGGCTAACAGGGGTAGTGAGCAGTTCTTC; clone size: once; J gene: TRBJ2-1; V gene: TRBV9; D gene: TRBD1
CDR3 protein: CASSLPQGTTTNEKLFF; CDR3 DNA: TGTGCCAGCAGTTTGCCCCAGGGGACTACAACTAATGAAAAACTGTTTTTT; clone size: .; J gene: TRBJ1-4; V gene: TRBV28; D gene: .
CDR3 protein: CASSQGGEGLDYGYTF; CDR3 DNA: TGTGCCAGCAGCCAAGGAGGGGAGGGGCTGGACTATGGCTACACCTTC; clone size: .; J gene: TRBJ1-2; V gene: TRBV4-2; D gene: .
CDR3 protein: CASSLGMNTEAFF; CDR3 DNA: TGTGCCAGCAGCCTCGGGATGAACACTGAAGCTTTCTTT; clone size: .; J gene: TRBJ1-1; V gene: TRBV5-4; D gene: .
CDR3 protein: CASSALGQSSTDTQYF; CDR3 DNA: TGTGCCAGCAGCGCGCTGGGACAGAGTAGCACAGATACGCAGTATTTT; clone size: .; J gene: TRBJ2-3; V gene: TRBV9; D gene: TRBD1
CDR3 protein: CASSLRVRETQYF; CDR3 DNA: TGTGCCAGCAGCCTCAGGGTCCGAGAGACCCAGTACTTC; clone size: .; J gene: TRBJ2-5; V gene: TRBV7-3; D gene: .
CDR3 protein: CSGLLGGLETQYF; CDR3 DNA: TGCAGCGGCCTGCTCGGGGGACTGGAGACCCAGTACTTC; clone size: .; J gene: TRBJ2-5; V gene: TRBV29-1; D gene: .
CDR3 protein: CASSLTGLLDEQYF; CDR3 DNA: TGTGCCAGCAGTTTAACAGGGCTCCTAGACGAGCAGTACTTC; clone size: .; J gene: TRBJ2-7; V gene: TRBV28; D gene: .
CDR3 protein: CASSQSVTGFYNEQFF; CDR3 DNA: TGCGCCAGCAGCCAGTCCGTGACAGGGTTCTACAATGAGCAGTTCTTC; clone size: .; J gene: TRBJ2-1; V gene: TRBV4-1; D gene: TRBD1
CDR3 protein: CASSLRGLAADTQYF; CDR3 DNA: TGCGCCAGCAGCTTAAGGGGACTAGCCGCAGATACGCAGTATTTT; clone size: once; J gene: TRBJ2-3; V gene: TRBV4-3; D gene: TRBD2
CDR3 protein: CASTREQYF; CDR3 DNA: TGTGCCAGTACGCGGGAGCAGTACTTC; clone size: .; J gene: TRBJ2-7; V gene: TRBV2; D gene: .
CDR3 protein: CASAGTSGRQETQYF; CDR3 DNA: TGTGCCAGCGCCGGGACTAGCGGGCGACAAGAGACCCAGTACTTC; clone size: .; J gene: TRBJ2-5; V gene: TRBV2; D gene: TRBD2
CDR3 protein: CASSRDSYTQYF; CDR3 DNA: TGTGCCAGCAGTAGAGACTCTTATACGCAGTATTTT; clone size: .; J gene: TRBJ2-3; V gene: TRBV6-5; D gene: .
CDR3 protein: CASSLLTGNTEAFF; CDR3 DNA: TGTGCCAGCAGCTTGCTGACGGGGAACACTGAAGCTTTCTTT; clone size: .; J gene: TRBJ1-1; V gene: TRBV5-6; D gene: .
CDR3 protein: CASSPGGRNQPQHF; CDR3 DNA: TGTGCCAGCAGTCCCGGCGGGCGGAATCAGCCCCAGCATTTT; clone size: .; J gene: TRBJ1-5; V gene: TRBV28; D gene: .
CDR3 protein: CASSHPGLSTDTQYF; CDR3 DNA: TGCGCCAGCAGCCACCCGGGACTATCCACAGATACGCAGTATTTT; clone size: .; J gene: TRBJ2-3; V gene: TRBV4-1; D gene: TRBD2
CDR3 protein: CAISEGGRSGELFF; CDR3 DNA: TGTGCCATCAGTGAAGGGGGCCGAAGCGGGGAGCTGTTTTTT; clone size: .; J gene: TRBJ2-2; V gene: TRBV10-3; D gene: TRBD1
CDR3 protein: CASSQVVGSSYEQYF; CDR3 DNA: TGCGCCAGCAGCCAAGTCGTGGGGAGCTCCTACGAGCAGTACTTC; clone size: .; J gene: TRBJ2-7; V gene: TRBV4-1; D gene: .
CDR3 protein: CAWSPSGGRTRDTQYF; CDR3 DNA: TGTGCCTGGAGTCCCTCAGGGGGCAGAACTAGAGATACGCAGTATTTT; clone size: .; J gene: TRBJ2-3; V gene: TRBV30; D gene: TRBD1
CDR3 protein: CASRSGTGGPGELFF; CDR3 DNA: TGTGCCAGCAGGTCCGGGACAGGGGGGCCCGGGGAGCTGTTTTTT; clone size: .; J gene: TRBJ2-2; V gene: TRBV6-6; D gene: TRBD1
CDR3 protein: CASSFYSGYEQYF; CDR3 DNA: TGTGCCAGCTCGTTTTATAGCGGCTACGAGCAGTACTTC; clone size: .; J gene: TRBJ2-7; V gene: TRBV27; D gene: .
CDR3 protein: CASGTGQSTDTQYF; CDR3 DNA: TGTGCTAGTGGAACGGGACAGAGCACAGATACGCAGTATTTT; clone size: .; J gene: TRBJ2-3; V gene: TRBV12-5; D gene: TRBD1
CDR3 protein: CASSPGTGRNEKLFF; CDR3 DNA: TGCGCCAGCAGCCCTGGAACGGGTCGGAATGAAAAACTGTTTTTT; clone size: .; J gene: TRBJ1-4; V gene: TRBV5-1; D gene: .
CDR3 protein: CASSLTGSETQYF; CDR3 DNA: TGTGCCAGCAGCTTGACAGGTTCCGAGACCCAGTACTTC; clone size: once; J gene: TRBJ2-5; V gene: TRBV11-3; D gene: .
CDR3 protein: CASSELDRYNEQFF; CDR3 DNA: TGTGCCAGCAGTGAATTGGACAGATACAATGAGCAGTTCTTC; clone size: .; J gene: TRBJ2-1; V gene: TRBV2; D gene: .
CDR3 protein: CASRGFENRGRNQPQHF; CDR3 DNA: TGTGCCAGCAGGGGGTTCGAGAACAGGGGTCGCAATCAGCCCCAGCATTTT; clone size: once; J gene: TRBJ1-5; V gene: TRBV2; D gene: TRBD1
CDR3 protein: CASSYGTSPEQYF; CDR3 DNA: TGTGCCAGCAGTTATGGGACTAGCCCCGAGCAGTACTTC; clone size: .; J gene: TRBJ2-7; V gene: TRBV6-5; D gene: TRBD2
CDR3 protein: CASSPLSQTGNTGELFF; CDR3 DNA: TGTGCCAGCTCACCACTTTCCCAGACAGGCAACACCGGGGAGCTGTTTTTT; clone size: .; J gene: TRBJ2-2; V gene: TRBV18; D gene: .
CDR3 protein: CASRDDRGRKPGELFF; CDR3 DNA: TGTGCCAGCAGGGACGACAGGGGGCGGAAACCCGGGGAGCTGTTTTTT; clone size: .; J gene: TRBJ2-2; V gene: TRBV11-3; D gene: TRBD1
CDR3 protein: CASSQAGREETQYF; CDR3 DNA: TGTGCCAGCAGCCAAGCGGGTCGAGAAGAGACCCAGTACTTC; clone size: .; J gene: TRBJ2-5; V gene: TRBV4-2; D gene: .
CDR3 protein: CASGLGQGYTGELFF; CDR3 DNA: TGTGCTAGTGGTTTGGGTCAGGGGTACACCGGGGAGCTGTTTTTT; clone size: .; J gene: TRBJ2-2; V gene: TRBV12-5; D gene: .
CDR3 protein: CARYRGPSTYEQYF; CDR3 DNA: TGTGCCAGATACAGGGGCCCCTCCACCTACGAGCAGTACTTC; clone size: .; J gene: TRBJ2-7; V gene: TRBV9; D gene: TRBD1
CDR3 protein: CASNTVGGGTDTQYF; CDR3 DNA: TGTGCCAGCAACACCGTAGGGGGGGGCACAGATACGCAGTATTTT; clone size: .; J gene: TRBJ2-3; V gene: TRBV28; D gene: .
CDR3 protein: CASSIATIQETQYF; CDR3 DNA: TGTGCCAGTAGTATAGCTACGATACAAGAGACCCAGTACTTC; clone size: .; J gene: TRBJ2-5; V gene: TRBV19; D gene: .
CDR3 protein: CSVERGLGETQYF; CDR3 DNA: TGCAGCGTTGAACGAGGGCTGGGTGAGACCCAGTACTTC; clone size: .; J gene: TRBJ2-5; V gene: TRBV29-1; D gene: .
CDR3 protein: CASSDDLLNEQFF; CDR3 DNA: TGTGCCAGCAGTGACGACTTGCTAAATGAGCAGTTCTTC; clone size: .; J gene: TRBJ2-1; V gene: TRBV2; D gene: .
CDR3 protein: CASRGQTNTEAFF; CDR3 DNA: TGTGCCAGCAGGGGACAGACGAACACTGAAGCTTTCTTT; clone size: few; J gene: TRBJ1-1; V gene: TRBV7-3; D gene: TRBD1
CDR3 protein: CASSLVGREVSPLHF; CDR3 DNA: TGTGCCAGCAGCTTAGTTGGCAGGGAGGTTTCACCCCTCCACTTT; clone size: .; J gene: TRBJ1-6; V gene: TRBV7-9; D gene: .
CDR3 protein: CASSISGGQETQYF; CDR3 DNA: TGTGCCAGCAGCATTAGCGGTGGCCAAGAGACCCAGTACTTC; clone size: .; J gene: TRBJ2-5; V gene: TRBV9; D gene: .
CDR3 protein: CASSARGGEYEKLFF; CDR3 DNA: TGTGCCAGCAGCGCACGAGGGGGAGAGTACGAAAAACTGTTTTTT; clone size: .; J gene: TRBJ1-4; V gene: TRBV5-4; D gene: .
CDR3 protein: CASSPAGGGNTIYF; CDR3 DNA: TGTGCCAGCAGCCCGGCAGGGGGCGGAAACACCATATATTTT; clone size: few; J gene: TRBJ1-3; V gene: TRBV7-9; D gene: TRBD1